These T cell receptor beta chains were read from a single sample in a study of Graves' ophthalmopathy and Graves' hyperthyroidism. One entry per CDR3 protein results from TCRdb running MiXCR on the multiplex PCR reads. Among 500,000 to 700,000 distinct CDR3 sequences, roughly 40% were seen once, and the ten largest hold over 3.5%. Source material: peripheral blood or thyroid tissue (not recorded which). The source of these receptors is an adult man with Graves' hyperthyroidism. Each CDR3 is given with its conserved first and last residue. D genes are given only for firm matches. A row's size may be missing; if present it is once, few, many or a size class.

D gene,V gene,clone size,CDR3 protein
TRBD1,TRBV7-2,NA,CASSLSRGQGHTEAFF
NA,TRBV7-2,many,CASSQSHASDEQYF
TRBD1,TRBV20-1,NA,CSAFRTGGTEAFF
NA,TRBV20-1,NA,CSAYSGDYNQPQHF
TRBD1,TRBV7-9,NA,CASSPRDRGGTGELFF
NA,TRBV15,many,CATSRDRVGETQYF
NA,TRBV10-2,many,CASSESRRRIGYTF
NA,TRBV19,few,CASKMGGAMDTEAFF
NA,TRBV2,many,CASRADGMNTEAFF
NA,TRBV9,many,CASSVGTRETQYF
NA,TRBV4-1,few,CASSQVRGFNGEQYF
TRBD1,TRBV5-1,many,CASSLGAGGLNTEAFF
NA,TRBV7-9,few,CASSLTGTLNTGELFF
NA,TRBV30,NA,CAWSVRSLSTNEKLFF
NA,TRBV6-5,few,CASSQQGHPTGELFF
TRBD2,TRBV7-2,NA,CASSIAGAVPSEQFF
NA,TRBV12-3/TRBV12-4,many,CASSLSPGPPNTEAFF
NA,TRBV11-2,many,CASSLAWPGNTIYF
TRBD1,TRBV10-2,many,CASRATGGAGYGYTF
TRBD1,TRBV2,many,CASRDRIEQYF
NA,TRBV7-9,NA,CASSMAVGFMNTEAFF
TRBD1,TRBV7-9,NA,CASSRTGAYNEQFF
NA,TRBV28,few,CASSPPGQSLYTF
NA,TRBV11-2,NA,CASSLVRDNNNEQFF